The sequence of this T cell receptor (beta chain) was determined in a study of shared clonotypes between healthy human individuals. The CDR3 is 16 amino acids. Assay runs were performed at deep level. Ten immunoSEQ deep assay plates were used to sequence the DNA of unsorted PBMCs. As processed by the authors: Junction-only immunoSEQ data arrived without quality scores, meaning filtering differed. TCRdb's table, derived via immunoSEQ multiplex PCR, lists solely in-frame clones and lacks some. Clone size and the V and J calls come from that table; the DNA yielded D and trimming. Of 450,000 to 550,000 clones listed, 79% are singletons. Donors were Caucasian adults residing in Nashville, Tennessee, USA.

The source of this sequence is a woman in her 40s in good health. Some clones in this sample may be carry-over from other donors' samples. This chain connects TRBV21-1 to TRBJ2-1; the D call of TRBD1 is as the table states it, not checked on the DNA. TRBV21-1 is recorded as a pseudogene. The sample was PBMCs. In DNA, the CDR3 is TGTGCCAGCAGCAAGATTGGGGCGGAGCACTACAATGAGCAGTTCTTC. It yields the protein CASSKIGAEHYNEQFF.